Each of the 18 T cell receptor beta chains below was sequenced from the same sample in a study of shared clonotypes between healthy human individuals. Method: immunoSEQ multiplex PCR; TCRdb's copy keeps in-frame clones and lacks some. The sample includes a few million clones, 80% to 95% of them seen just once. Sequencing was performed on naive CD4+ T cells from PBMCs. Subset in this sample: CD45RA+ positively selected. These receptors were taken from a man younger than 30 in good health. Some clones in this sample may be carry-over from other donors' samples.

Note on this clone: Other DNA sequences in the sample encode the same CDR3. The chain combines TRBV10-3 with TRBJ1-1, with D unclear. The CDR3 sequence is 13 residues long. V shed 6 bases and J shed 1 base, with 9 bases lying between them. CDR1 ENHRY and CDR2 SYGVKD come from the germline V gene. CDR3 coding DNA: TGTGCCATCAGCCCGGACGGGAACACTGAAGCTTTCTTT. As protein: CAISPDGNTEAFF.

The genes are TRBV27 and TRBJ2-2, with 11 bases matching TRBD2. The CDR3 has 16 amino acids. With 6 bases clipped from V and 5 bases from J, the junction kept 8 bases outside the gene matches. Germline V gene lookup returns CDR1 MNHEY and CDR2 SMNVEV (reference sequence). The CDR3, as DNA: TGTGCCAGCAGGCTAAGGGGACTAGCGGTGACCGGGGAGCTGTTTTTT. Its translation: CASRLRGLAVTGELFF.

The chain joins TRBV2 to TRBJ2-3, with D possibly matching TRBD1 (6 bases). Germline V gene lookup returns CDR1 SNHLY and CDR2 FYNNEI. CDR3 size: 14 residues. Deletions cut 6 bases from V and 5 bases from J, with 15 bases between. CDR3 protein: CASSRTAWRDTQYF. Here the CDR3 DNA reads TGTGCCAGCAGCCGGACAGCCTGGCGAGATACGCAGTATTTT.

The chain couples TRBV28 to TRBJ2-7; D gene uncertain. The length of the CDR3 is 12 residues. In germline, CDR1 is MDHEN, CDR2 SYDVKM. Trimming shortened V by 7 bases and J by 2 bases, and 9 bases separated the two germline ends. This chain's CDR3 is CASKNRAYEQYF. CDR3 DNA: TGTGCCAGCAAGAACAGAGCCTACGAGCAGTACTTC.

The chain uses TRBV7-9 and TRBJ1-3; D unresolved. This CDR3 has 13 residues. Trimming took off 5 bases at V and 0 bases at J, with 5 bases between the two ends. CDR1 SEHNR and CDR2 FQNEAQ come from the germline V gene (reference sequence). The CDR3 DNA is TGTGCCAGCAGCCGTACCTCTGGAAACACCATATATTTT. It codes for CASSRTSGNTIYF.

The chain couples TRBV7-3 to TRBJ2-1; D tentatively fits TRBD1 or TRBD2 (5 bases each). Germline CDR1 and CDR2: SGHTA and FQGTGA. V gave up 1 base and J gave up 7 bases, with 14 bases separating them. This CDR3 has 15 amino acids. The CDR3 DNA sequence: TGTGCCAGCAGCTTAATGGGGACGGTTTCGAATGAGCAGTTCTTC. Translation gives CASSLMGTVSNEQFF.

The chain combines TRBV13 with TRBJ1-1; D uncertain. This CDR3 is 15 amino acids long. Germline V gene data show CDR1 as PRHDT and CDR2 as FYEKMQ (reference sequence). The V gene lost 6 bases and the J gene lost 2 bases, with 16 bases spanning the gap. The CDR3 here is CASSSPQFGNTEAFF. CDR3 in DNA: TGTGCCAGCAGTTCCCCCCAATTCGGAAACACTGAAGCTTTCTTT.

A single count supports this clone. Other DNA sequences of this sample code for an identical CDR3. The V gene is TRBV5-1, the J gene TRBJ1-1, with TRBD1 identical over 8 bases. CDR1 is SGHRS, CDR2 YFSETQ, per germline. The CDR3 extends over 13 amino acids. Germline trimming cut 8 bases from V and 1 base from J; bases unmatched to any gene: 4. In nucleotides, the CDR3 is TGCGCCAGTACGGGACAGGAGAACACTGAAGCTTTCTTT. It yields the protein CASTGQENTEAFF.

The chain carries TRBV9 and TRBJ2-5; 9 positions match TRBD1. The germline V gene has CDR1 SGDLS and CDR2 YYNGEE. This CDR3 is built from 14 residues. Unmatched junction bases numbered 2, after V lost 1 base and J lost 4 bases. CDR3 amino acids: CASSVLTGGETQYF. In nucleotides, the CDR3 is TGTGCCAGCAGCGTATTGACAGGGGGAGAGACCCAGTACTTC.

V gene TRBV18 combines with J gene TRBJ1-2, with no clear D. V gave up 3 bases and J gave up 3 bases, with 11 bases separating them. Germline V CDR1 and CDR2: KGHSH, LQKENI. The CDR3 sequence is 14 residues long. The CDR3 region is CASSPGGDYYGYTF. CDR3 bases: TGTGCCAGCTCACCCGGAGGCGATTACTATGGCTACACCTTC.

This clone appeared a few times. The same CDR3 arises from other DNA sequences in this sample as well. This sequence joins TRBV7-2 and TRBJ2-7; D possibly corresponds to TRBD1 (6 bases). V lost 2 bases to trimming and J lost 4 bases, with 6 bases between them. The CDR3 is made up of 12 amino acids. Germline-derived CDR1 and CDR2 are SGHTA and FQGNSA. The CDR3 reads CASSLTGYEQYF. The DNA for the CDR3 is TGTGCCAGCAGCTTAACAGGGTACGAGCAGTACTTC.

The rearrangement uses TRBV2 and TRBJ1-1; TRBD1 is a possible D gene (6 bases). This CDR3 comprises 15 residues. Germline CDR1 and CDR2: SNHLY and FYNNEI. The V and J ends lost 6 bases and 0 bases respectively, with 14 bases between them. This CDR3 is CASSLDRQMNTEAFF. Written as DNA, the CDR3 is TGTGCCAGCAGCTTGGACAGACAAATGAACACTGAAGCTTTCTTT.

The chain uses TRBV6-4 and TRBJ2-1, with 15 bases that match TRBD2. The germline CDR1 and CDR2 sequences are MRHNA and SNTAGT. This CDR3 region has 15 residues. Trimming removed 6 bases from V and 6 bases from J; junction bases left unmatched: 3. The CDR3 spells CASRGLAGGPNEQFF. The CDR3 coding sequence is TGTGCCAGCAGAGGACTAGCGGGAGGGCCCAATGAGCAGTTCTTC.

The chain joins TRBV11-1 to TRBJ2-5; D is perhaps TRBD1 (5 bases). V was shortened by 5 bases and J by 0 bases, with 13 bases between the two germline ends. The CDR3 contains 15 residues. The V gene's germline CDR1 is SGHAT and CDR2 FQDESV (reference sequence). For the CDR3, the DNA is TGTGCCAGCAGCCCGGGCAGGGTGGACCAAGAGACCCAGTACTTC. This sequence encodes CASSPGRVDQETQYF.

This clone was seen more than once but under ten times. The chain carries TRBV19 and TRBJ2-4; perhaps TRBD2 as D (5 bases). This CDR3 has 12 amino acids. Germline CDR1 LNHDA, CDR2 SQIVND (reference sequence). Trimming took 4 bases from V and 7 from J, leaving 8 bases between them. The CDR3 DNA reads TGTGCCAGTAGTAATCGAGGGAACATTCAGTACTTC. Translating it yields CASSNRGNIQYF.

This clone was seen a few times. The chain employs TRBV5-1 and TRBJ2-2, with D possibly matching TRBD2 (5 bases). Germline V CDR1 and CDR2: SGHRS, YFSETQ. V was cut by 1 base and J by 0 bases, with 10 bases left in between. The CDR3 runs to 16 residues. The CDR3 loop is CASSLLSAANTGELFF. The CDR3 bases are TGCGCCAGCAGCTTGTTGTCAGCGGCGAACACCGGGGAGCTGTTTTTT.

The table lists this clone with a count of one. The chain uses TRBV7-3 and TRBJ2-1, with TRBD2 identical over 8 bases. Germline CDR1 reads SGHTA; CDR2 reads FQGTGA. J was trimmed by 4 bases and V by 5 bases; bases with no gene match: 7. The CDR3 sequence is 15 residues long. DNA of the CDR3: TGTGCCAGCAGCATTATAGCGGGGAAATACAATGAGCAGTTCTTC. Translating gives CASSIIAGKYNEQFF.

The chain links TRBV27 to TRBJ1-4; maybe TRBD1 (6 bases). The CDR3 is 14 amino acids. Deletions cut 3 bases from V and 7 bases from J, with 12 bases between. The germline V gene has CDR1 MNHEY and CDR2 SMNVEV (reference sequence). The CDR3 nucleotides are TGTGCCAGCAGTTTTGGCAGGGGTTCTGAAAAACTGTTTTTT. It translates to CASSFGRGSEKLFF.